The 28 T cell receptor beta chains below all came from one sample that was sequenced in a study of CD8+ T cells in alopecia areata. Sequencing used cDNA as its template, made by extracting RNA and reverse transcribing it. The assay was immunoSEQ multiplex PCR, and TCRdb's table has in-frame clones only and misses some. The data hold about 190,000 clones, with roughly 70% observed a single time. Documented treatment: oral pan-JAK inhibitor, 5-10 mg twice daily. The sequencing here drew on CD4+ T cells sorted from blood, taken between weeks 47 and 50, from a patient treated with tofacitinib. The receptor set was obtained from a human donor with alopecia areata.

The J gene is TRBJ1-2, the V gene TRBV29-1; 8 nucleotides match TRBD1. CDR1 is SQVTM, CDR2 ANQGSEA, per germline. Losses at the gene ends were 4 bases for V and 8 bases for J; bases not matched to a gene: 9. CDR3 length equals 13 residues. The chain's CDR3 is CSVVAGGGGGYTF. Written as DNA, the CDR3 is TGCAGCGTTGTTGCAGGGGGCGGAGGGGGCTACACCTTC. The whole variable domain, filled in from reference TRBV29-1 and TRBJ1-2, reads SAVISQKPSRDICQRGTSLTIQCQVDSQVTMMFWYRQQPGQSLTLIATANQGSEATYESGFVIDKFPISRPNLTFSTLTVSNMSPEDSSIYLCSVVAGGGGGYTFGSGTRLTVV.

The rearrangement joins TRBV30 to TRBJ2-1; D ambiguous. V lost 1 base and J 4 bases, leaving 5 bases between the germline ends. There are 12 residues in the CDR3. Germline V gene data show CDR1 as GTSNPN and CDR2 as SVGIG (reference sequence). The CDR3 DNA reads TGTGCCTGGAGTGGATGGTACAATGAGCAGTTCTTC. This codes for CAWSGWYNEQFF.

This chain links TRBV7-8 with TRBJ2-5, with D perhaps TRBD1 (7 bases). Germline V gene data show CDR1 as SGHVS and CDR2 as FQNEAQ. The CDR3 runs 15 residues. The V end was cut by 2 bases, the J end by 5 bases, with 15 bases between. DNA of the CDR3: TGTGCCAGCAGCTTACAGGAGGGGGCGTGGGAGACCCAGTACTTC. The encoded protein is CASSLQEGAWETQYF.

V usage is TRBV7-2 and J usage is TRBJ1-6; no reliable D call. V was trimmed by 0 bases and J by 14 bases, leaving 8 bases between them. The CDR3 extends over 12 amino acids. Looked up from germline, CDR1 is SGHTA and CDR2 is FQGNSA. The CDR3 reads CASSLALRSLHF. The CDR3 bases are TGTGCCAGCAGCTTAGCACTCAGATCCCTCCACTTT.

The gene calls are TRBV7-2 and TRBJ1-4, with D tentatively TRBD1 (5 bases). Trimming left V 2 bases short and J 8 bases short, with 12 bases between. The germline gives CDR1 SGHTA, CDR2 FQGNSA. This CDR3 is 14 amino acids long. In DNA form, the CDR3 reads TGTGCCAGCAGCTTATTCAGGGTTGGAGAAAAACTGTTTTTT. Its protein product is CASSLFRVGEKLFF.

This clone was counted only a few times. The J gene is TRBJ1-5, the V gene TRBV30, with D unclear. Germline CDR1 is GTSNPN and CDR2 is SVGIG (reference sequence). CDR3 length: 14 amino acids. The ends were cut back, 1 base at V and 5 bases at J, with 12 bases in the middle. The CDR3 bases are TGTGCCTGGAGTGGTCGGTCAGTTCATCAGCCCCAGCATTTT. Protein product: CAWSGRSVHQPQHF.

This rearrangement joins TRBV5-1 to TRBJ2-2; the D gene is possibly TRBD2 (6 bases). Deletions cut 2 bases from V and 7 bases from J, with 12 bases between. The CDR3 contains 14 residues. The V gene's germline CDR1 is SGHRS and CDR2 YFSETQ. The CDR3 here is CASSLGGANGELFF. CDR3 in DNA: TGCGCCAGCAGCTTAGGAGGGGCGAACGGGGAGCTGTTTTTT.

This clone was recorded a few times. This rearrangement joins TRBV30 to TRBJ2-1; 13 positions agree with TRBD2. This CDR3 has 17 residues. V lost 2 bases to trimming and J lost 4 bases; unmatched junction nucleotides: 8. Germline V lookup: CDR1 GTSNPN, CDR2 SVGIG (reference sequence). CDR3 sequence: CAWSRTSGGHRYNEQFF. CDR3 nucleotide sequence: TGTGCCTGGAGTAGGACTAGCGGGGGCCACCGGTACAATGAGCAGTTCTTC.

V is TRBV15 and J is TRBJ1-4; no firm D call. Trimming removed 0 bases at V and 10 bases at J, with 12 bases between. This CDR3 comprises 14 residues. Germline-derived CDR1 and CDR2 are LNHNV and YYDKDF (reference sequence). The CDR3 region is CATSRDQEYGKLFF. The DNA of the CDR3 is TGTGCCACCAGCAGAGACCAGGAGTATGGAAAACTGTTTTTT.

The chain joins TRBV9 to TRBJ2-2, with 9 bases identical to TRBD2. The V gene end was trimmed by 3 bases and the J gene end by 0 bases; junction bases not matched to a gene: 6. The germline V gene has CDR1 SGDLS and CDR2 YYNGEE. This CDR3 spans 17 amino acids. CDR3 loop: CASSAGTSRANTGELFF. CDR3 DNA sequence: TGTGCCAGCAGCGCCGGGACTAGCAGAGCGAACACCGGGGAGCTGTTTTTT.

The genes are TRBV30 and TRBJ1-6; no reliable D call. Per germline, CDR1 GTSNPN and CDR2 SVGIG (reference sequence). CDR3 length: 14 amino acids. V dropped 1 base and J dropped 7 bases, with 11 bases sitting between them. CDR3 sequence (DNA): TGTGCCTGGAGTGAAGACGGGAGGAATTCACCCCTCCACTTT. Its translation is CAWSEDGRNSPLHF.

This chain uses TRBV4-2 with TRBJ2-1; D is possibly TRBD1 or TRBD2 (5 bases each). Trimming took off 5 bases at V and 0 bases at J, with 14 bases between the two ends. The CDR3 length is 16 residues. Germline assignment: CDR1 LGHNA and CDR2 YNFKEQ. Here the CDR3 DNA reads TGTGCCAGCAGCAACACGGGGCGAAGCTCCTACAATGAGCAGTTCTTC. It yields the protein CASSNTGRSSYNEQFF.

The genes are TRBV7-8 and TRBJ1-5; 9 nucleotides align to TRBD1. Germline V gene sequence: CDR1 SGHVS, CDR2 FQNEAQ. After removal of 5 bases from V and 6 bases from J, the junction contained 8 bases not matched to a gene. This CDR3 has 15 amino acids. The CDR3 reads CASSPGQGMVQPQHF. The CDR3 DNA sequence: TGTGCCAGCAGCCCGGGACAGGGAATGGTTCAGCCCCAGCATTTT.

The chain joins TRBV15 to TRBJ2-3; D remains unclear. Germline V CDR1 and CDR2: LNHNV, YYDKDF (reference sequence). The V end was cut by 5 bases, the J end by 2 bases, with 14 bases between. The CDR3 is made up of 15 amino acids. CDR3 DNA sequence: TGTGCCACCAGCGGAATAGAAGGTTACACAGATACGCAGTATTTT. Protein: CATSGIEGYTDTQYF.

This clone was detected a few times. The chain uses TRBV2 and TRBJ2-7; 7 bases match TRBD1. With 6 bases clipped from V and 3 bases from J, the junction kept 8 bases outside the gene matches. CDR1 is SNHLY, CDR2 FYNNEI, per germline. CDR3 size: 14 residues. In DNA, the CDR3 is TGTGCCAGCAGCGATAACAGGGGTCACTACGAGCAGTACTTC. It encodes CASSDNRGHYEQYF. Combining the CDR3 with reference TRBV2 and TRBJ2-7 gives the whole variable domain EPEVTQTPSHQVTQMGQEVILRCVPISNHLYFYWYRQILGQKVEFLVSFYNNEISEKSEIFDDQFSVERPDGSNFTLKIRSTKLEDSAMYFCASSDNRGHYEQYFGPGTRLTVT.

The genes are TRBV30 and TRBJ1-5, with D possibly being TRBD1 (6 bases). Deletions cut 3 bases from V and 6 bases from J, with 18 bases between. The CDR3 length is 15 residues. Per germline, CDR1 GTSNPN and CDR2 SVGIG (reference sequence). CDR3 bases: TGTGCCTGGAGCGGGATGGGGGGCTTGGGTCAGCCCCAGCATTTT. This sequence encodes CAWSGMGGLGQPQHF.

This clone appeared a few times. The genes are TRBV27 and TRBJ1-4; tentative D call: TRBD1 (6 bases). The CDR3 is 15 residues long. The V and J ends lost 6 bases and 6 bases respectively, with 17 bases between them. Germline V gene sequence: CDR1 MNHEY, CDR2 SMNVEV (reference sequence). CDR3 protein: CASSRMGAEDEKLFF. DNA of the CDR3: TGTGCCAGCAGCCGCATGGGGGCGGAAGATGAAAAACTGTTTTTT.

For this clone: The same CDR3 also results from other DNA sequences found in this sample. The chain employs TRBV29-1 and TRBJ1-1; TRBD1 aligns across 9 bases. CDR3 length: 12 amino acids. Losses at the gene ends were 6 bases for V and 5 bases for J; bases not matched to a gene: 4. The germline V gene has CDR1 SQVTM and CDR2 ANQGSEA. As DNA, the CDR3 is TGCAGCGTCCGGGACAGGGTAACTGAAGCTTTCTTT. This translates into CSVRDRVTEAFF.

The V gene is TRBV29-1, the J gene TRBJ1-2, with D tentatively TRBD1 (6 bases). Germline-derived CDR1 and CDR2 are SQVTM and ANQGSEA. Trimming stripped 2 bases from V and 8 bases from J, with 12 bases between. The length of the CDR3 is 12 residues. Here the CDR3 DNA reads TGCAGCGTTGAACAGACCAGGGGAGGCTACACCTTC. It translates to CSVEQTRGGYTF.

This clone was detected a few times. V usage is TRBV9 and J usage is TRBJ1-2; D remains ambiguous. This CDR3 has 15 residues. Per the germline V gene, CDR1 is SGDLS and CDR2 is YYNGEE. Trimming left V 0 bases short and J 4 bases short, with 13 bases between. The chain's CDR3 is CASSVDSRNPYGYTF. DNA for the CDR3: TGTGCCAGCAGCGTAGACAGTAGAAATCCCTATGGCTACACCTTC. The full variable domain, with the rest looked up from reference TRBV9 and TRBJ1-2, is DSGVTQTPKHLITATGQRVTLRCSPRSGDLSVYWYQQSLDQGLQFLIQYYNGEERAKGNILERFSAQQFPDLHSELNLSSLELGDSALYFCASSVDSRNPYGYTFGSGTRLTVV.

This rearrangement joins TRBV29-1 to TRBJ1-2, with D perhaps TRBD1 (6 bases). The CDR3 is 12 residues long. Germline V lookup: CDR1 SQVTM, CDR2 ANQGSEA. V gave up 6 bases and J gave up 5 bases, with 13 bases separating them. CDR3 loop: CSVAQGTYGYTF. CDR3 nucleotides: TGCAGCGTCGCACAGGGTACTTATGGCTACACCTTC.

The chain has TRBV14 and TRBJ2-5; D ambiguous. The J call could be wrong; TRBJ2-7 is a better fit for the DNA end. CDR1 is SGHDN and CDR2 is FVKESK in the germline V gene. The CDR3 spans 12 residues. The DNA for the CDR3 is TGTGCCAGCAGCCAATTCCTGTACGAGCAGTACTTC. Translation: CASSQFLYEQYF.

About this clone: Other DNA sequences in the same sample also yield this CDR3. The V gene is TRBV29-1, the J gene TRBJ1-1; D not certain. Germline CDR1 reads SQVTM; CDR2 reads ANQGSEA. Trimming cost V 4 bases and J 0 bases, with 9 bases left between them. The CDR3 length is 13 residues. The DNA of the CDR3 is TGCAGCGTTGTGGGCCTAATGAACACTGAAGCTTTCTTT. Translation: CSVVGLMNTEAFF.

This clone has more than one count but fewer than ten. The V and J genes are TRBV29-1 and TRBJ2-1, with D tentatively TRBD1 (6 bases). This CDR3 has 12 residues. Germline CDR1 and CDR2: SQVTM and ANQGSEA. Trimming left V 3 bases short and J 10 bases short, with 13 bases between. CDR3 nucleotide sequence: TGCAGCGTTGAGACAGGCCGAGGGGAGCAGTTCTTC. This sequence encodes CSVETGRGEQFF.

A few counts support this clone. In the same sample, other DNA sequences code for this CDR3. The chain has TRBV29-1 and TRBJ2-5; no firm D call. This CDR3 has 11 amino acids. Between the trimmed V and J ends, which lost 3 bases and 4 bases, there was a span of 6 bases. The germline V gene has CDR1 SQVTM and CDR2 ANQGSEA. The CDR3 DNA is TGCAGCGTTGATGGTGGAGAGACCCAGTACTTC. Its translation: CSVDGGETQYF.

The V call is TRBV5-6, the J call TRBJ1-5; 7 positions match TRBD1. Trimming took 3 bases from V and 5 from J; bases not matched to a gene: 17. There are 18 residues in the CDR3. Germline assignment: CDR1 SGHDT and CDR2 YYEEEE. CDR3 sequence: CASSSSTGALRGYQPQHF. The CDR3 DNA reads TGTGCCAGCAGCTCTTCTACAGGGGCATTAAGAGGGTATCAGCCCCAGCATTTT.

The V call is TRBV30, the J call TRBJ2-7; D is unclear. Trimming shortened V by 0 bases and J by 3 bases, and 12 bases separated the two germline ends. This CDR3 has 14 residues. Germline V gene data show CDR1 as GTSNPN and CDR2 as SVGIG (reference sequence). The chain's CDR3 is CAWSVTGSHYEQYF. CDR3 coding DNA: TGTGCCTGGAGTGTAACGGGCTCTCACTACGAGCAGTACTTC.

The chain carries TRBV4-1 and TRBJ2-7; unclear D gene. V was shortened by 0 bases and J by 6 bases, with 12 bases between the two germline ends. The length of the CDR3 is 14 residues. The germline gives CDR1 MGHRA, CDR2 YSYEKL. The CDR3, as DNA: TGCGCCAGCAGCCAAGATTCGCCGGGCGGCGAGCAGTACTTC. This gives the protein CASSQDSPGGEQYF.